A selection of T cell receptor beta chains follows, all from one sample in a study of cytotoxic CD8 clonotypes in ibrutinib-treated CLL. Using immunoSEQ multiplex PCR, the repertoire was profiled, and TCRdb retains in-frame clones only, with some absent. This sample carries a few hundred thousand clones, 67% of them seen once, and the ten largest clones take 6.3%. This specimen consisted of PBMCs, obtained after 36 months of ibrutinib treatment. The receptors were gathered from a human donor with chronic lymphocytic leukemia. Both conserved end residues are part of each CDR3. Each record gives: J gene, V gene, clone size, CDR3 protein. The listing skips clone size in some rows; elsewhere it reads once, few, many or a size class.

j_gene: TRBJ2-2; v_gene: TRBV4-1; abundance: -; CDR3aa: CASSQDYKRVGGELFF
j_gene: TRBJ2-7; v_gene: TRBV6-5; abundance: -; CDR3aa: CASSYSPSPEYEQYF
j_gene: TRBJ2-7; v_gene: TRBV29-1; abundance: -; CDR3aa: CSATDRAYEQYF
j_gene: TRBJ2-7; v_gene: TRBV28; abundance: -; CDR3aa: CASTDRGLSLEQYF
j_gene: TRBJ2-1; v_gene: TRBV7-2; abundance: -; CDR3aa: CASSLPAANEQFF
j_gene: TRBJ2-3; v_gene: TRBV29-1; abundance: -; CDR3aa: CSVGGLLTDTQYF
j_gene: TRBJ2-5; v_gene: TRBV6-6; abundance: -; CDR3aa: CASRSLAGEETQYF
j_gene: TRBJ1-5; v_gene: TRBV19; abundance: -; CDR3aa: CASSTLGGGNQPQHF
j_gene: TRBJ1-2; v_gene: TRBV29-1; abundance: few; CDR3aa: CSVPDRVDYGYTF
j_gene: TRBJ2-7; v_gene: TRBV4-1; abundance: -; CDR3aa: CASSQKFTSTQVKQYF
j_gene: TRBJ2-5; v_gene: TRBV29-1; abundance: -; CDR3aa: CSVEQGPSRETQYF
j_gene: TRBJ2-1; v_gene: TRBV7-3; abundance: -; CDR3aa: CASSLKYSTSGGWNEQFF
j_gene: TRBJ2-3; v_gene: TRBV9; abundance: few; CDR3aa: CASSAGLYTDTQYF
j_gene: TRBJ2-5; v_gene: TRBV19; abundance: -; CDR3aa: CASTTGTQETQYF
j_gene: TRBJ2-3; v_gene: TRBV6-5; abundance: few; CDR3aa: CASSSSGGTDTQYF
j_gene: TRBJ1-3; v_gene: TRBV5-5; abundance: few; CDR3aa: CASSFRTGNTIYF
j_gene: TRBJ2-3; v_gene: TRBV2; abundance: -; CDR3aa: CASTPGQGAGTDTQYF
j_gene: TRBJ2-7; v_gene: TRBV11-2; abundance: -; CDR3aa: CASSSDGPYEQYF
j_gene: TRBJ1-4; v_gene: TRBV5-1; abundance: -; CDR3aa: CASSPGLLNEKLFF
j_gene: TRBJ2-1; v_gene: TRBV5-1; abundance: once; CDR3aa: CASSLARMGFGDEQFF
j_gene: TRBJ1-1; v_gene: TRBV1; abundance: -; CDR3aa: CTSSQQGAGNTEAFF
j_gene: TRBJ2-7; v_gene: TRBV10-3; abundance: -; CDR3aa: CAISESGGTDEQYF
j_gene: TRBJ1-2; v_gene: TRBV7-2; abundance: -; CDR3aa: CASSLVRTGDYGYTF
j_gene: TRBJ2-3; v_gene: TRBV7-2; abundance: -; CDR3aa: CASSLDLAGVDTQYF
j_gene: TRBJ1-2; v_gene: TRBV25-1; abundance: -; CDR3aa: CASTLGDGYYGYTF
j_gene: TRBJ1-5; v_gene: TRBV11-2; abundance: few; CDR3aa: CASSLEAGGYQPQHF
j_gene: TRBJ2-3; v_gene: TRBV10-3; abundance: few; CDR3aa: CAISEGRDTQYF
j_gene: TRBJ2-5; v_gene: TRBV18; abundance: -; CDR3aa: CASSPRGPQETQYF
j_gene: TRBJ2-7; v_gene: TRBV6-4; abundance: -; CDR3aa: CASSDPGPQGAREQYF
j_gene: TRBJ1-2; v_gene: TRBV6-1; abundance: few; CDR3aa: CASRVTQGFGYGYTF
j_gene: TRBJ2-7; v_gene: TRBV19; abundance: -; CDR3aa: CASMGRAYEQYF
j_gene: TRBJ1-3; v_gene: TRBV9; abundance: -; CDR3aa: CASSVEVGVSGNTIYF
j_gene: TRBJ1-1; v_gene: TRBV12-5; abundance: -; CDR3aa: CASGLGQGGETEAFF
j_gene: TRBJ2-6; v_gene: TRBV7-8; abundance: -; CDR3aa: CASSLLAGANVLTF
j_gene: TRBJ1-4; v_gene: TRBV25-1; abundance: once; CDR3aa: CASSGYIGTRNEKLFF
j_gene: TRBJ2-7; v_gene: TRBV18; abundance: -; CDR3aa: CASSPLERHEQYF
j_gene: TRBJ2-3; v_gene: TRBV7-2; abundance: -; CDR3aa: CASSAGMITDTQYF
j_gene: TRBJ2-2; v_gene: TRBV10-2; abundance: -; CDR3aa: CASSVSGSNTGELFF
j_gene: TRBJ1-2; v_gene: TRBV29-1; abundance: once; CDR3aa: CSVVRFHRENYGYTF
j_gene: TRBJ2-5; v_gene: TRBV5-1; abundance: once; CDR3aa: CASSLVAGGPRETQYF
j_gene: TRBJ2-7; v_gene: TRBV7-2; abundance: -; CDR3aa: CASRRDSFSYEQYF
j_gene: TRBJ2-3; v_gene: TRBV7-2; abundance: -; CDR3aa: CASSLASLGGGMDTQYF
j_gene: TRBJ2-3; v_gene: TRBV7-2; abundance: few; CDR3aa: CASSLASGSSTDTQYF
j_gene: TRBJ2-1; v_gene: TRBV6-5; abundance: -; CDR3aa: CASTYGTKRFF
j_gene: TRBJ1-1; v_gene: TRBV29-1; abundance: -; CDR3aa: CSAERVLLNTEAFF
j_gene: TRBJ2-1; v_gene: TRBV5-1; abundance: -; CDR3aa: CASSFQTNRDRGLYEQFF
j_gene: TRBJ2-1; v_gene: TRBV27; abundance: few; CDR3aa: CASSGRTSGDEQFF
j_gene: TRBJ2-3; v_gene: TRBV7-2; abundance: -; CDR3aa: CASSLVLTDTQYF
j_gene: TRBJ1-2; v_gene: TRBV11-1; abundance: -; CDR3aa: CASSLSGNGYTF
j_gene: TRBJ2-7; v_gene: TRBV7-2; abundance: -; CDR3aa: CASIPRGLASYEQYF
j_gene: TRBJ2-7; v_gene: TRBV6-6; abundance: -; CDR3aa: CASSYLGAEQYF
j_gene: TRBJ1-2; v_gene: TRBV7-9; abundance: -; CDR3aa: CASSVQGSYGYTF
j_gene: TRBJ2-3; v_gene: TRBV7-9; abundance: -; CDR3aa: CASSYGPYDTQYF
j_gene: TRBJ2-7; v_gene: TRBV10-3; abundance: -; CDR3aa: CAISPKGQGSYEQYF
j_gene: TRBJ2-7; v_gene: TRBV7-9; abundance: few; CDR3aa: CASSLGGGHEQYF